This T cell receptor (beta chain) was identified in a study of regulatory T cells in long-lasting Graves disease. CDR3 regions were amplified by Arm-PCR using iRepertoire HTBI primers to build TCR beta libraries. One entry per CDR3 protein, called by TCRdb with MiXCR from the multiplex PCR reads. The sample contains some 250,000 distinct CDR3 sequences, 20% to 25% of which appear only once. Sample time point: newly diagnosed GD, antithyroid drugs for less than 3 months. Extracted RNA from PBMCs served as the source of the TCR library. In this sample, this clonotype turned up many times. The CDR3 extends over 12 amino acids. Trimming took off 2 bases at V and 12 bases at J, with 10 bases between the two ends. CDR1 is MDHEN and CDR2 is SYDVKM in the germline V gene.

The clonotype was recovered from a female donor with Graves disease. The genes are TRBV28 and TRBJ1-4, with a weak D call TRBD1 (5 bases). Source: peripheral blood mononuclear cells (PBMCs), taken at new diagnosis, from a patient treated with antithyroid drugs. The CDR3 region is CASSLSRAQLFF. The CDR3 DNA reads TGTGCCAGCAGTTTAAGCAGGGCCCAACTGTTTTTT. Using reference TRBV28 and TRBJ1-4 for the parts outside the CDR3, the full variable domain is DVKVTQSSRYLVKRTGEKVFLECVQDMDHENMFWYRQDPGLGLRLIYFSYDVKMKEKGDIPEGYSVSREKKERFSLILESASTNQTSMYLCASSLSRAQLFFGSGTQLSVL.